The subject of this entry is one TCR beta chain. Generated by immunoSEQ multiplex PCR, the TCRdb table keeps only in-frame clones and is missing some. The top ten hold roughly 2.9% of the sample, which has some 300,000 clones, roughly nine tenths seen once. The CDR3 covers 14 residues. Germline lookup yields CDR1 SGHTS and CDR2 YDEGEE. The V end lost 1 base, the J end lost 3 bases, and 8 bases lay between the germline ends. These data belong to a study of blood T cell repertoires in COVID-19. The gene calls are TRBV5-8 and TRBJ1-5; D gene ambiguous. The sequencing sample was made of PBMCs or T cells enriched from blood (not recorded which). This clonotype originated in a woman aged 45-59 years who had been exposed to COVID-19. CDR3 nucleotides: TGTGCCAGCAGCTTGCCACAAGTCAATCAGCCCCAGCATTTT. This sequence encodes CASSLPQVNQPQHF.